The source of this TCR beta chain is a study of blood T cell repertoires in COVID-19. At the level of the study: Acute and convalescent COVID-19 specimens originated in the United States, Italy and Spain. Sources were T cells, B-cell-depleted T cells, or PBMCs; the material itself was cDNA or gDNA.

Original analysis: Reference gene primer amplification gave estimated nucleated cell counts. This table comes from immunoSEQ multiplex PCR, and its TCRdb copy is limited to in-frame clones, with some not included. D and trimming come from the DNA, and the V and J calls and clone size come from that table. The table shows some 150,000 clones, with 75% to 90% occurring only once. This clone showed up just once. This CDR3 spans 15 amino acids. Germline V lookup: CDR1 SNHLY, CDR2 FYNNEI. V gave up 2 bases and J gave up 0 bases, with 9 bases separating them. This clonotype was sampled from a woman between 65 and 79 years old with acute or convalescent COVID-19. The rearrangement uses TRBV2 and TRBJ2-3; possible D gene TRBD2, 5 bases. Sequencing used peripheral blood. In DNA, the CDR3 is TGTGCCAGCAGTGAACAGCGGCCTAGCACAGATACGCAGTATTTT. Protein: CASSEQRPSTDTQYF.